Presented here are 30 T cell receptor beta chains from one specimen sequenced in a study of OX40 agonist ivuxolimab in advanced cancers. The protocol was immunoSEQ multiplex PCR, while the TCRdb copy is restricted to in-frame clones and leaves out a portion. The sample holds approximately 20,000 clones; around three quarters are singletons and the top ten take more than 15%. Specimen: CD4+ or CD8+ T cells sorted from blood, collected in a trial of the OX40 agonist ivuxolimab. Receptor source: an adult with an advanced solid tumor such as melanoma, head and neck, liver or kidney cancer.

The chain employs TRBV19 and TRBJ2-1; D gene uncertain. Germline V gives CDR1 LNHDA, CDR2 SQIVND (reference sequence). Trimming shortened V by 1 base and J by 9 bases, and 4 bases separated the two germline ends. This CDR3 spans 11 amino acids. The CDR3 region is CASSIVSEQFF. CDR3 DNA: TGTGCCAGTAGTATAGTCAGTGAGCAGTTCTTC.

This chain connects TRBV11-3 to TRBJ1-2, with D tentatively TRBD1 (6 bases). Germline assignment: CDR1 SGHNT and CDR2 YENEEA. The CDR3 spans 14 residues. V was pared by 7 bases and J by 5 bases, with 17 bases between. The DNA for the CDR3 is TGTGCCAGCAATCCGAAACAGGGTCGGTATGGCTACACCTTC. It is translated as CASNPKQGRYGYTF.

This chain uses TRBV27 with TRBJ1-5, with 7 bases lining up with TRBD1. The CDR3 has 14 residues. Germline-derived CDR1 and CDR2 are MNHEY and SMNVEV (reference sequence). Losses at the gene ends were 8 bases for V and 0 bases for J; bases not matched to a gene: 4. CDR3 residues: CASGGQVSNQPQHF. The CDR3 nucleotides are TGTGCCAGCGGAGGACAGGTTAGCAATCAGCCCCAGCATTTT.

Concerning this clone itself: Other nucleotide sequences from this sample produce the same CDR3. V gene TRBV6-1 combines with J gene TRBJ2-7; 8 bases align to TRBD2. CDR3 size: 14 residues. Germline V lookup: CDR1 MNHNS, CDR2 SASEGT. V dropped 7 bases and J dropped 1; count of bases not matched to a gene: 6. In DNA form, the CDR3 reads TGTGCCAGCACCGCGGCGGGGGGATCCTACGAGCAGTACTTC. As protein: CASTAAGGSYEQYF.

V is TRBV9 and J is TRBJ1-2, with 8 bases aligning to TRBD1. The CDR3 length is 13 residues. V lost 5 bases and J lost 4; bases outside the gene matches: 4. CDR1 and CDR2 from the germline V gene are SGDLS and YYNGEE. Written as DNA, the CDR3 is TGTGCCAGCAGGGCCACAGGGGGCTATGGCTACACCTTC. Protein product: CASRATGGYGYTF.

The rearrangement links TRBV11-2 to TRBJ1-1, with D unclear. V was clipped by 5 bases and J by 4 bases, with 14 bases between them. CDR3 size: 14 residues. In germline, CDR1 is SGHAT, CDR2 FQNNGV. In DNA form, the CDR3 reads TGTGCCAGCAGCCCCCCGACAAGGGTCACTGAAGCTTTCTTT. Encoded protein: CASSPPTRVTEAFF.

The chain joins TRBV7-9 to TRBJ2-2; weak D call: TRBD1 (6 bases). The V end was cut by 3 bases, the J end by 6 bases, with 11 bases between. The V gene's germline CDR1 is SEHNR and CDR2 FQNEAQ (reference sequence). The CDR3 consists of 14 residues. The CDR3 DNA follows: TGTGCCAGCAGCTTCAATACAGGGTCCGGGGAGCTGTTTTTT. This translates into CASSFNTGSGELFF.

This CDR3 reads CASSDDRGPRYIQYF. The CDR3 nucleotides read TGTGCCAGCAGCGACGACAGGGGGCCACGATACATTCAGTACTTC. The chain uses TRBV9 and TRBJ2-4; TRBD1 matches at 10 bases. The CDR3 runs 15 residues. V gave up 3 bases and J gave up 8 bases; unmatched junction bases: 8. Germline V gives CDR1 SGDLS, CDR2 YYNGEE.

V is TRBV4-3 and J is TRBJ2-7, with D tentatively TRBD2 (7 bases). Germline-derived CDR1 and CDR2 are LGHNA and YSLEER. The CDR3 is made up of 16 amino acids. Trimming removed 0 bases at V and 2 bases at J, with 14 bases between. The CDR3 loop is CASSQDGGGSAYEQYF. For the CDR3, the DNA is TGCGCCAGCAGCCAAGATGGGGGGGGCTCAGCCTACGAGCAGTACTTC.

This chain joins TRBV4-1 and TRBJ1-5; unclear D gene. Germline loops: CDR1 MGHRA, CDR2 YSYEKL. The CDR3 runs to 14 residues. V shed 4 bases and J shed 0 bases, with 7 bases lying between them. Here the CDR3 reads CASSRPDSNQPQHF. DNA of the CDR3: TGCGCCAGCAGCCGACCAGATAGCAATCAGCCCCAGCATTTT.

The chain has TRBV7-8 and TRBJ2-7; 8 bases map to TRBD1. In germline, CDR1 is SGHVS, CDR2 FQNEAQ. V dropped 2 bases and J dropped 3; count of bases not matched to a gene: 6. The CDR3 extends over 15 amino acids. In nucleotides, the CDR3 is TGTGCCAGCAGCTTAAGCGGACAGGGCCACTACGAGCAGTACTTC. Translating gives CASSLSGQGHYEQYF.

The chain couples TRBV7-9 to TRBJ2-7, with D perhaps TRBD2 (5 bases). Trimming pared 4 bases from V and 4 bases from J, leaving 8 bases between. This CDR3 has 12 residues. CDR1 is SEHNR, CDR2 FQNEAQ, per germline (reference sequence). CDR3 in DNA: TGTGCCAGCAGCTCTGACTATTACGAGCAGTACTTC. Amino acids: CASSSDYYEQYF.

A word on this clone: A read error may produce the germline difference seen at one junction end. V is TRBV5-8 and J is TRBJ2-6; D call uncertain. The CDR3 totals 17 residues. The V gene's germline CDR1 is SGHTS and CDR2 YDEGEE. DNA of the CDR3: TGCGCCAGCAGCCAAGATCTGAAGGGCTCTGGGGCCAACGTCCTGACTTTC. Encoded protein: CASSQDLKGSGANVLTF.

This chain joins TRBV29-1 and TRBJ2-2, with 7 bases matching TRBD1. Germline V gene sequence: CDR1 SQVTM, CDR2 ANQGSEA. The ends lost 6 bases at V and 1 base at J; junction bases unmatched: 8. The CDR3 covers 15 residues. The CDR3 protein is CSVHRGTENTGELFF. The CDR3 DNA follows: TGCAGCGTGCACCGAGGGACAGAGAACACCGGGGAGCTGTTTTTT.

This clone is deemed medium-sized (0.01 to 0.1%). CDR3 in amino acids: CASSITSGPPDTQYF. CDR3 DNA sequence: TGTGCCAGTAGTATTACTAGCGGTCCCCCAGATACGCAGTATTTT. The gene calls are TRBV19 and TRBJ2-3, with 8 bases that match TRBD2. The CDR3 is made up of 15 amino acids. In germline, CDR1 is LNHDA, CDR2 SQIVND (reference sequence). V was pared by 3 bases and J by 4 bases, with 6 bases of the junction left unmatched.

This chain uses TRBV7-6 with TRBJ2-2; TRBD2 matches at 7 bases. The CDR3 runs 14 residues. Germline V gene sequence: CDR1 SGHVS, CDR2 FNYEAQ. V shed 5 bases, J shed 6 bases, and the junction held 6 bases outside the gene matches. The CDR3 reads CASSPPGRAGELFF. The DNA for the CDR3 is TGTGCCAGCAGCCCCCCGGGGAGGGCCGGGGAGCTGTTTTTT. The full variable domain, its missing parts supplied by reference TRBV7-6 and TRBJ2-2, is GAGVSQSPRYKVTKRGQDVALRCDPISGHVSLYWYRQALGQGPEFLTYFNYEAQQDKSGLPNDRFSAERPEGSISTLTIQRTEQRDSAMYRCASSPPGRAGELFFGEGSRLTVL.

The chain uses TRBV6-1 and TRBJ1-1; D remains ambiguous. CDR1 MNHNS and CDR2 SASEGT come from the germline V gene. Between the trimmed V and J ends, which lost 1 base and 0 bases, there was a span of 9 bases. The length of the CDR3 is 15 residues. This CDR3 reads CASSEEYSLNTEAFF. The CDR3, as DNA: TGTGCCAGCAGTGAAGAGTACAGCTTGAACACTGAAGCTTTCTTT.

The CDR3 loop is CASSLLAGGSYEQYF. The CDR3 nucleotides read TGTGCCAGCAGTTTACTAGCGGGGGGGTCCTACGAGCAGTACTTC. The J gene is TRBJ2-7, the V gene TRBV6-6; 13 positions match TRBD2. Germline loops: CDR1 MNHNY, CDR2 SVGAGI (reference sequence). The J segment lost 1 base and the V segment lost 4 bases, leaving 1 base of the junction unmatched. This CDR3 contains 15 residues.

This chain connects TRBV28 to TRBJ2-7; perhaps TRBD2 as D (6 bases). This CDR3 spans 14 amino acids. From germline, CDR1 is MDHEN and CDR2 SYDVKM. Trimming removed 8 bases at V and 3 bases at J, with 17 bases between. The CDR3 protein is CASGTRDLGYEQYF. The CDR3 DNA is TGTGCCAGCGGAACCAGGGACTTGGGCTACGAGCAGTACTTC.

The gene calls are TRBV7-9 and TRBJ2-5; 11 bases match TRBD2. The length of the CDR3 is 16 residues. From germline, CDR1 is SEHNR and CDR2 FQNEAQ (reference sequence). V lost 6 bases, J lost 1 base, and 7 bases stayed unmatched. Here the CDR3 DNA reads TGTGCCAGCAGACCTACTAGCGGGGGTTCCCAAGAGACCCAGTACTTC. Its translation: CASRPTSGGSQETQYF.

The J gene is TRBJ2-3, the V gene TRBV6-4, with 8 bases aligning to TRBD1. This CDR3 is 16 amino acids long. The V and J ends lost 0 bases and 7 bases, in that order; junction bases with no gene match: 9. Germline V gene sequence: CDR1 MRHNA, CDR2 SNTAGT. Here the CDR3 reads CASSDSRSGGRYTQYF. The CDR3 coding sequence is TGTGCCAGCAGTGACTCGAGATCAGGGGGCCGATATACGCAGTATTTT.

This clone has just one count. The chain carries TRBV5-1 and TRBJ2-3; D uncertain. The CDR3 is made up of 13 amino acids. V lost 0 bases and J lost 10, with 12 bases in between. The V gene's germline CDR1 is SGHRS and CDR2 YFSETQ. The CDR3 here is CASSLAAERAQYF. CDR3 in DNA: TGCGCCAGCAGCTTGGCGGCCGAACGAGCGCAGTATTTT.

This clone is a singleton in its sample. The chain carries TRBV9 and TRBJ1-1; D is possibly TRBD1 (5 bases). V was trimmed by 4 bases and J by 1 base, leaving 11 bases between them. Germline V gene data show CDR1 as SGDLS and CDR2 as YYNGEE. This CDR3 has 14 amino acids. The CDR3 bases are TGTGCCAGCAGCCCCGGGGCCGGGAACACTGAAGCTTTCTTT. Encoded protein: CASSPGAGNTEAFF. Based on the CDR3 plus reference TRBV9 and TRBJ1-1, the full variable domain is DSGVTQTPKHLITATGQRVTLRCSPRSGDLSVYWYQQSLDQGLQFLIQYYNGEERAKGNILERFSAQQFPDLHSELNLSSLELGDSALYFCASSPGAGNTEAFFGQGTRLTVV.

The rearrangement joins TRBV7-9 to TRBJ2-2, with 9 bases lining up with TRBD1. V gave up 1 base and J gave up 0 bases; unmatched junction bases: 9. This CDR3 region has 19 residues. Germline V lookup: CDR1 SEHNR, CDR2 FQNEAQ (reference sequence). In DNA form, the CDR3 reads TGTGCCAGCAGCTTAGAAAGAGGGACAGGGACCTCGAACACCGGGGAGCTGTTTTTT. Residues: CASSLERGTGTSNTGELFF.

The gene calls are TRBV4-2 and TRBJ2-5; TRBD1 agrees at 10 bases. Losses at the gene ends were 4 bases for V and 5 bases for J; bases not matched to a gene: 4. This CDR3 is 14 amino acids long. Germline V gene data show CDR1 as LGHNA and CDR2 as YNFKEQ. The CDR3 reads CASSRQGAQETQYF. DNA of the CDR3: TGTGCCAGCAGCCGACAGGGGGCACAGGAGACCCAGTACTTC.

The chain has TRBV6-6 and TRBJ1-2; no clear D gene. The V end lost 7 bases, the J end lost 3 bases, and 21 bases lay between the germline ends. Per germline, CDR1 MNHNY and CDR2 SVGAGI (reference sequence). The CDR3 loop spans 16 amino acids. The CDR3, as DNA: TGTGCCAGCATCCATGAGGAGCTAAAGGCTCACTATGGCTACACCTTC. Its translation: CASIHEELKAHYGYTF.

V and J are TRBV4-1 and TRBJ1-3; D is unresolved. The CDR3 covers 16 residues. Per germline, CDR1 MGHRA and CDR2 YSYEKL. The V end was cut by 1 base, the J end by 0 bases, with 10 bases between. The CDR3 DNA reads as TGCGCCAGCAGCCAAGGCAGACTCACCTCTGGAAACACCATATATTTT. Protein: CASSQGRLTSGNTIYF.

This chain connects TRBV6-1 to TRBJ2-3, with 9 bases matching TRBD2. V was pared by 4 bases and J by 2 bases, with 4 bases of the junction left unmatched. Germline CDR1 is MNHNS and CDR2 is SASEGT. The CDR3 extends over 15 amino acids. The CDR3 DNA follows: TGTGCCAGCAGTGCCCTAGCGGGGCTCACAGATACGCAGTATTTT. It encodes CASSALAGLTDTQYF.

J is TRBJ2-3 and V is TRBV4-2; the match to TRBD1 covers 7 bases. Per germline, CDR1 LGHNA and CDR2 YNFKEQ. CDR3 size: 16 residues. V shed 0 bases and J 2 bases; nucleotides not matched to a gene: 5. The CDR3 DNA follows: TGTGCCAGCAGCCAAGAAGAGGGGGCCATCACAGATACGCAGTATTTT. Amino acids: CASSQEEGAITDTQYF.

The rearrangement uses TRBV6-5 and TRBJ2-7; 9 positions match TRBD1. V shed 8 bases and J 2 bases; nucleotides not matched to a gene: 7. Germline V gene data show CDR1 as MNHEY and CDR2 as SVGAGI. This CDR3 contains 14 residues. CDR3 in DNA: TGTGCCAGCCGGGACAGGGAAAGTCCCTACGAGCAGTACTTC. Translation gives CASRDRESPYEQYF.